The 14 T cell receptor beta chains presented below share a single source sample, sequenced in a study of Ad26.COV2.S vaccination and SARS-CoV-2 variants. The treatment denotes: around 19 received Ad26.COV2.S at low or high dose, single or two shots; several received placebo; per-sample allocation not given. After the first vaccine or placebo injection, samples were drawn on day 63. Generated by immunoSEQ multiplex PCR, the TCRdb table keeps only in-frame clones and is missing some. The sample lists roughly 380,000 clones, roughly 90% occurring once. Sequenced material: peripheral blood, taken in a trial of Ad26.COV2.S vaccine versus placebo. Receptors originate from a person between 18 and 60 years old who received the Ad26.COV2.S COVID-19 vaccine or a placebo.

The CDR3: CASSLGEHYNEQFF. The CDR3 nucleotides read TGTGCCAGCAGTTTAGGCGAACACTACAATGAGCAGTTCTTC. The J gene is TRBJ2-1, the V gene TRBV27; D remains unclear. Per germline, CDR1 MNHEY and CDR2 SMNVEV (reference sequence). V lost 2 bases, J lost 3 bases, and 8 bases lay in between. This CDR3 contains 14 residues.

The CDR3 DNA reads TGTGCCAGTAGTATGGGGGAGGCAGGGCAAGAGACCCAGTACTTC. Amino acid sequence: CASSMGEAGQETQYF. The V call is TRBV19, the J call TRBJ2-5; D might be TRBD2 (6 bases). CDR3 length: 15 residues. Looked up from germline, CDR1 is LNHDA and CDR2 is SQIVND (reference sequence). V was trimmed by 3 bases and J by 2 bases, leaving 13 bases between them.

The chain recombines TRBV27 with TRBJ2-7; D gene unclear. The CDR3 length is 12 residues. In germline, CDR1 is MNHEY, CDR2 SMNVEV (reference sequence). V dropped 3 bases and J dropped 4 bases, with 7 bases sitting between them. The chain's CDR3 is CASSLVGYEQYF. In nucleotides, the CDR3 is TGTGCCAGCAGTTTGGTTGGGTACGAGCAGTACTTC.

The J gene is TRBJ2-3, the V gene TRBV7-2; D may be TRBD1 or TRBD2 (7 bases each). Germline loops: CDR1 SGHTA, CDR2 FQGNSA. The CDR3 loop spans 15 amino acids. With 8 bases removed from V and 5 bases from J, the gap between germline ends came to 20 bases. The CDR3 reads CASERGRGRRDTQYF. CDR3 nucleotide sequence: TGTGCCAGCGAAAGGGGGAGGGGGCGCCGAGATACGCAGTATTTT.

The chain carries TRBV7-2 and TRBJ2-7; D gene ambiguous. Trimming stripped 3 bases from V and 4 bases from J, with 16 bases between. Germline-derived CDR1 and CDR2 are SGHTA and FQGNSA. The CDR3 spans 15 residues. CDR3 coding DNA: TGTGCCAGCAGCTTGAGTCCGGCGAATGGTTACGAGCAGTACTTC. Amino acid sequence: CASSLSPANGYEQYF. Filled out from reference TRBV7-2 and TRBJ2-7, the complete variable domain reads GAGVSQSPSNKVTEKGKDVELRCDPISGHTALYWYRQSLGQGLEFLIYFQGNSAPDKSGLPSDRFSAERTGGSVSTLTIQRTQQEDSAVYLCASSLSPANGYEQYFGPGTRLTVT.

The genes are TRBV7-2 and TRBJ1-2; D is possibly TRBD1 (6 bases). There are 14 residues in the CDR3. The germline V and J ends were trimmed by 1 base and 4 bases, with 10 bases remaining between them. Germline V lookup: CDR1 SGHTA, CDR2 FQGNSA. The CDR3 spells CASSLESRGYGYTF. Here the CDR3 DNA reads TGTGCCAGCAGCTTAGAATCCAGGGGCTATGGCTACACCTTC.

The rearrangement links TRBV10-3 to TRBJ2-5; D is ambiguous. The V end lost 5 bases, the J end lost 4 bases, and 11 bases lay between the germline ends. The germline V gene has CDR1 ENHRY and CDR2 SYGVKD. The CDR3 contains 13 residues. DNA of the CDR3: TGTGCCATCAGTTTAGGTGTCCGAGAGACCCAGTACTTC. Encoded protein: CAISLGVRETQYF.

This rearrangement joins TRBV6-2 or TRBV6-3 to TRBJ1-2; TRBD1 is a possible D gene (5 bases). The CDR3 totals 12 residues. The V end lost 0 bases, the J end lost 8 bases, and 7 bases lay between the germline ends. The germline V gene has CDR1 MNHEY and CDR2 SVGEGT. The CDR3 DNA sequence: TGTGCCAGCAGTTACTCGAGGGGAGGCTACACCTTC. Translated: CASSYSRGGYTF.

This clone was seen more than once but under ten times. The rearrangement joins TRBV27 to TRBJ1-2; the D is unclear. V lost 4 bases and J 4 bases, leaving 10 bases between the germline ends. Germline lookup yields CDR1 MNHEY and CDR2 SMNVEV (reference sequence). The CDR3 runs to 13 residues. The CDR3 loop reads CASSSHLAYGYTF. The DNA of the CDR3 is TGTGCCAGCAGTTCTCATTTAGCCTATGGCTACACCTTC.

The chain is built from TRBV28 and TRBJ2-7, with TRBD1 identical over 7 bases. This CDR3 has 14 amino acids. Germline CDR1 is MDHEN and CDR2 is SYDVKM. Trimming cost V 3 bases and J 3 bases; bases outside gene matches: 5. The CDR3 sequence is CASSFRGQNYEQYF. The CDR3 DNA reads TGTGCCAGCAGTTTTAGGGGACAGAACTACGAGCAGTACTTC.

This clone appeared a few times. CDR3 protein: CAWSARPVEGTQYF. CDR3 bases: TGTGCCTGGAGTGCCCGGCCCGTGGAAGGGACCCAGTACTTC. V gene TRBV30 combines with J gene TRBJ2-5; unclear D gene. Trimming left V 1 base short and J 7 bases short, with 16 bases between. The CDR3 loop spans 14 amino acids. Per germline, CDR1 GTSNPN and CDR2 SVGIG (reference sequence).

The V and J genes are TRBV2 and TRBJ2-2; D uncertain. CDR3 length: 12 residues. Per the germline V gene, CDR1 is SNHLY and CDR2 is FYNNEI. The V gene lost 6 bases and the J gene lost 5 bases, with 7 bases spanning the gap. The CDR3 DNA is TGTGCCAGCAGGGCCCAAACCGGGGAGCTGTTTTTT. Translation gives CASRAQTGELFF. The full variable domain, with the rest looked up from reference TRBV2 and TRBJ2-2, is EPEVTQTPSHQVTQMGQEVILRCVPISNHLYFYWYRQILGQKVEFLVSFYNNEISEKSEIFDDQFSVERPDGSNFTLKIRSTKLEDSAMYFCASRAQTGELFFGEGSRLTVL.

This sequence joins TRBV6-5 and TRBJ1-6, with 8 bases matching TRBD1. Germline CDR1 is MNHEY and CDR2 is SVGAGI. This CDR3 has 15 amino acids. J was trimmed by 6 bases and V by 6 bases; bases with no gene match: 7. For the CDR3, the DNA is TGTGCCAGCAGCCGGACAGGGTTCGGTAATTCACCCCTCCACTTT. Protein product: CASSRTGFGNSPLHF.

This chain links TRBV5-1 with TRBJ2-7; 10 bases are shared with TRBD1. The V gene's germline CDR1 is SGHRS and CDR2 YFSETQ. CDR3 length equals 15 residues. V lost 0 bases, J lost 3 bases, and 3 bases stayed unmatched. The CDR3 DNA reads TGCGCCAGCAGCTTGGGGACAGGGGGATTCTACGAGCAGTACTTC. This sequence encodes CASSLGTGGFYEQYF. Complete variable domain (other parts from reference TRBV5-1 and TRBJ2-7): KAGVTQTPRYLIKTRGQQVTLSCSPISGHRSVSWYQQTPGQGLQFLFEYFSETQRNKGNFPGRFSGRQFSNSRSEMNVSTLELGDSALYLCASSLGTGGFYEQYFGPGTRLTVT.